This T cell receptor beta chain emerged from a study of OX40 agonist ivuxolimab in advanced cancers. V was pared by 5 bases and J by 3 bases, with 2 bases of the junction left unmatched. Germline V lookup: CDR1 SEHNR, CDR2 FQNEAQ (reference sequence). This CDR3 is 14 amino acids long. Points on this clone: No antigen is known for it.

Whole-study results and caveats: Partial responders receiving 0.1-3.0 mg/kg showed among the lowest clonal expansion. Which antigen the expanded peripheral T cells recognized is unknown.

TCRdb's copy holds only in-frame clones and misses some; the assay was immunoSEQ multiplex PCR. The table shows about 51,000 clones, with about 85% occurring only once. V gene TRBV7-9 combines with J gene TRBJ2-1; TRBD2 matches at 9 bases. Sequencing was performed on CD4+ or CD8+ T cells sorted from blood, taken in a trial of the OX40 agonist ivuxolimab. This receptor was identified in an adult with an advanced solid tumor such as melanoma, head and neck, liver or kidney cancer. The CDR3: CASSVTSGYNEQFF. CDR3 nucleotide sequence: TGTGCCAGCAGCGTGACTAGCGGCTACAATGAGCAGTTCTTC.